This TCR beta chain emerged from a study of blood T cell repertoires in COVID-19. Study details: Donors of Cohort 3 who recovered were those that had two negative PCRs, clearance, or symptom resolution. The cDNA or gDNA used as material had been derived from T cells, B-cell-depleted T cells, or PBMCs.

In terms of age and location, participants ranged from roughly 18 to 95 years and lived in about 25 US areas. Per the original methods: Using reference gene primer amplification, nucleated cell counts were estimated. Sequenced by immunoSEQ multiplex PCR; TCRdb stores in-frame clones only, minus some. That table is the source of V, J and clone size, and D and trimming were worked out from the DNA. This table has approximately 150,000 clones, over 70% appearing once. V dropped 4 bases and J dropped 3 bases, with 15 bases sitting between them. Per germline, CDR1 LGHDT and CDR2 YNNKEL (reference sequence). The CDR3 is 15 amino acids.

Input material: PBMCs or T cells enriched from blood (not recorded which). This receptor was obtained from a man aged 50-59 years in a cohort exposed to, infected with or recovered from COVID-19 (not recorded which). The chain has TRBV3-1 (or the pseudogene TRBV3-2) and TRBJ2-5, with a weak D call TRBD1 (5 bases). CDR3 residues: CASSLGVAGKETQYF. The CDR3 region has the DNA TGTGCCAGCAGCCTTGGAGTGGCAGGGAAAGAGACCCAGTACTTC.